These T cell receptor beta chains were read from a single sample in a study of tumor-infiltrating lymphocytes in primary liver carcinoma. TCRdb reanalysed the multiplex PCR reads using MiXCR and keeps one entry per CDR3 protein. The data hold 99,000 or so distinct CDR3 sequences, with around three quarters observed a single time. The source material was liver tumor tissue from sampling region 5. The receptors come from a woman aged 60-75 years with primary liver carcinoma and hepatitis B virus infection. CDR3s include the opening cysteine and the closing phenylalanine or tryptophan. Fields, in order: CDR3 DNA, CDR3 protein, D gene, J gene, clone size, V gene. D genes are given only for firm matches. Some rows mark clone size as missing; the rest say once, few, many or name a class of expanded clone.

TGTGCCAGCTCTAAGACTGGTAGCATTTTCTATGAGCAGTTCTTC CASSKTGSIFYEQFF - TRBJ2-1 - TRBV18
TGTGCCGGCAGTAAAGTTGTGTGGGGGAGCGAGTATGAGCAGTTCTTC CAGSKVVWGSEYEQFF - TRBJ2-1 - TRBV12-3/TRBV12-4
TGCAGCGACTACGGGACGGCCTATGGCTACACCTTC CSDYGTAYGYTF - TRBJ1-2 many TRBV29-1
TGTGCCAACAGCACCCGGGGGGTGGGGGAAGCTTTCTTT CANSTRGVGEAFF - TRBJ1-1 - TRBV12-3/TRBV12-4
TGTGCCAGCAGCTTAGAACGGGGGGAGTGGGGTGTCGATGAGCAGCTCTTC CASSLERGEWGVDEQLF TRBD2 TRBJ2-1 - TRBV11-3
TGTGCCAGCAGCTTGGTTGGGTGGATCAGAGTCCTACGCGAGCAGTACTTC CASSLVGWIRVLREQYF - TRBJ2-7 - TRBV5-4
TGTGACAGCAGTTACCCCGGAGGGAGCCACGAGCAGTACTTC CDSSYPGGSHEQYF - TRBJ2-7 - TRBV6-5
TGTGCCAGCAGGCGGACAGGAGCAACCGGCACCATATATTTT CASRRTGATGTIYF TRBD1 TRBJ1-3 many TRBV12-3/TRBV12-4
TGTGCCAACAGCTTAGGGTTCGGCGGGCTTTCCTTCAATGAGCAATTCTTC CANSLGFGGLSFNEQFF - TRBJ2-1 once TRBV11-3
TGTGTCAGCAGTTCATACCAGGGGGTTTCTTACAATGAGCAGTTCTTC CVSSSYQGVSYNEQFF TRBD1 TRBJ2-1 - TRBV28
TGCAGGGTTGAAACTGATAGCTCCTACGAGCAGTATTTC CRVETDSSYEQYF - TRBJ2-7 - TRBV29-1
TGCAGCATTGACCTGGAAGGTGGGGGGAATGAGCAGTTCTTC CSIDLEGGGNEQFF - TRBJ2-1 - TRBV29-1
TGTACCAGCAGCTTAGGGGAAGGGGATGGCTACACCTTC CTSSLGEGDGYTF - TRBJ1-2 - TRBV7-9
TGTGCCAGCAGCATAGATCGAGGGGGAGACATTCAGTACTTC CASSIDRGGDIQYF - TRBJ2-4 - TRBV11-2
TGTGCCAGCAGCTTAGTCTCACGGGGGAGCTACAATAAGCAGTTCTTC CASSLVSRGSYNKQFF - TRBJ2-1 - TRBV7-8
TGTGCCAGCAGCTTAGGTGGTAGCGGTAGACTTCAATACAATGAGCAGTTCTTC CASSLGGSGRLQYNEQFF - TRBJ2-1 many TRBV11-2
TGTGGCAGCAGCCCTTATGGACGGGTCGGGGAGCTGTTTTTT CGSSPYGRVGELFF - TRBJ2-2 - TRBV11-2
TGTGCCTGGACCCCGGACAGGGGGCAATGTGGCTACACCTTC CAWTPDRGQCGYTF TRBD1 TRBJ1-2 - TRBV30
TGCGCCAGCAGCTTCGCGATAGCGGGGTGGAGCACAGATACGCAATATTTT CASSFAIAGWSTDTQYF TRBD2 TRBJ2-3 - TRBV5-1
TGTTGCGTTGAAGGGACTAGCGAGACCGGGGAGCTGTTTTTT CCVEGTSETGELFF TRBD2 TRBJ2-2 - TRBV29-1
TGTGCCATCAGTGTAGCGTCCCTAGGTTCACCCCTCCACTTT CAISVASLGSPLHF - TRBJ1-6 many TRBV10-3
TGTGCCAGCAGTTTATCCGGAACTAATGAAAAACTGTTTTTT CASSLSGTNEKLFF - TRBJ1-4 - TRBV28
TGTGCCAGCAGTTTATCAGGGTACAGGGGGGTGTTTAGAACAGATACGCAGTATTTT CASSLSGYRGVFRTDTQYF TRBD1 TRBJ2-3 few TRBV28
TGTGCCAGCAGTTTAAGTAAGGCTGAAGCTTTCTTT CASSLSKAEAFF - TRBJ1-1 few TRBV28
TGTGCCAGCAGCCCGGGACTCAGGGGGTACAATGAGCAGTTCTTC CASSPGLRGYNEQFF - TRBJ2-1 many TRBV6-4
TGTGCCAGCAGCTTAGCACAAGAGACTCAGTACTTC CASSLAQETQYF - TRBJ2-5 once TRBV11-3
TGTGCCAGCAGTTACGGGAGCTACGAGCAGTACTTC CASSYGSYEQYF - TRBJ2-7 medium-sized TRBV11-2